Below are 14 T cell receptor beta chains sequenced from a single sample in a study of cytomegalovirus exposure and HLA in healthy donors. The PCR contained 60 Vbeta and 13 Jbeta primers. TCRdb keeps only in-frame clones here, not all; method: immunoSEQ multiplex PCR. Seen here are around 170,000 clones, 81% observed once, and the top ten hold over 3.5%. Material for sequencing was PBMCs. The receptors originated from a middle-aged man in good health and CMV-seronegative.

The CDR3: CASSRGSQETQYF. CDR3 nucleotides: TGCGCCAGCAGCCGGGGGTCCCAGGAGACCCAGTACTTC. The chain employs TRBV5-1 and TRBJ2-5; D is possibly TRBD2 (6 bases). V was cut by 4 bases and J by 5 bases, with 12 bases left in between. The CDR3 totals 13 residues. Per the germline V gene, CDR1 is SGHRS and CDR2 is YFSETQ.

V is TRBV2 and J is TRBJ2-5; 7 bases fit TRBD1. The closer fit of TRBJ2-7 to the DNA end suggests the J call may be wrong. CDR1 SNHLY and CDR2 FYNNEI come from the germline V gene. This CDR3 spans 14 amino acids. Here the CDR3 reads CASRTDRFPYEQYF. The CDR3 region has the DNA TGTGCCAGCAGGACGGACAGGTTCCCCTACGAGCAGTACTTC.

Regarding this clone: The same CDR3 also results from other DNA sequences found in this sample. The J gene is TRBJ1-5, the V gene TRBV6-5, with D possibly TRBD1 on 5 matching bases. The germline CDR1 and CDR2 sequences are MNHEY and SVGAGI. The V end lost 6 bases, the J end lost 2 bases, and 11 bases lay between the germline ends. The CDR3 is made up of 14 amino acids. The CDR3 nucleotides are TGTGCCAGCAGGGGCGGGGGGGGCAATCAGCCCCAGCATTTT. Residues: CASRGGGGNQPQHF.

This clone came up a few times. The chain is built from TRBV19 and TRBJ1-2; D possibly corresponds to TRBD1 (5 bases). V dropped 7 bases and J dropped 3 bases, with 15 bases sitting between them. Looked up from germline, CDR1 is LNHDA and CDR2 is SQIVND (reference sequence). The CDR3 consists of 14 residues. CDR3 bases: TGTGCCAGTACGAACGGGGCGGGGGACTATGGCTACACCTTC. Its protein is CASTNGAGDYGYTF.

V gene TRBV6-5 combines with J gene TRBJ1-3; D not resolved. The germline V gene has CDR1 MNHEY and CDR2 SVGAGI. The CDR3 loop spans 11 amino acids. Trimming stripped 3 bases from V and 15 bases from J, with 12 bases between. The CDR3 DNA sequence: TGTGCCAGCAGTTATCGGAGAGCTCCATATTTT. Its protein product is CASSYRRAPYF.

This clone was picked up a small number of times. V usage is TRBV11-2 and J usage is TRBJ2-7, with a weak D call TRBD1 (6 bases). This CDR3 spans 14 amino acids. From germline, CDR1 is SGHAT and CDR2 FQNNGV. With 6 bases removed from V and 1 base from J, the gap between germline ends came to 13 bases. CDR3 bases: TGTGCCAGCAGGTTGGGACACTCTTCCTACGAGCAGTACTTC. Its protein is CASRLGHSSYEQYF.

The chain links TRBV28 to TRBJ1-6; 8 bases align to TRBD1. Germline CDR1 reads MDHEN; CDR2 reads SYDVKM. V lost 8 bases and J lost 5; bases outside the gene matches: 8. There are 15 residues in the CDR3. CDR3 bases: TGTGCCAGCTCGCTGGACAGGGCAAATAATTCACCCCTCCACTTT. It codes for CASSLDRANNSPLHF.

This clone was seen a handful of times. CDR3 coding DNA: TGTGCCAGTAGTATGACTAGCGGGGGGAGTCGACACGAGCAGTACTTC. As protein: CASSMTSGGSRHEQYF. This chain connects TRBV19 to TRBJ2-7, with TRBD2 matching 13 bases. The CDR3 is made up of 16 amino acids. Germline CDR1 is LNHDA and CDR2 is SQIVND (reference sequence). The V and J ends lost 3 bases and 5 bases, in that order; junction bases with no gene match: 7.

A word on this clone: Other nucleotide sequences in the sample specify the same CDR3. The chain has TRBV18 and TRBJ1-5; 8 positions match TRBD1. J lost 6 bases, V lost 2 bases, and 3 bases had no gene match. The CDR3 loop spans 14 amino acids. Per the germline V gene, CDR1 is KGHSH and CDR2 is LQKENI. The CDR3 region is CASSPSGGGQPQHF. The CDR3 coding sequence is TGTGCCAGCTCACCATCAGGGGGCGGTCAGCCCCAGCATTTT.

This clone was seen just once. The chain links TRBV4-3 to TRBJ1-2, with D perhaps TRBD1 (6 bases). V was trimmed by 1 base and J by 5 bases, leaving 11 bases between them. The CDR3 has 14 residues. The germline gives CDR1 LGHNA, CDR2 YSLEER. DNA for the CDR3: TGCGCCAGCAGCCAAGGGACAGACGGTTATGGCTACACCTTC. Translated: CASSQGTDGYGYTF.

The V and J genes are TRBV5-4 and TRBJ1-6, with D possibly TRBD1 on 5 matching bases. Looked up from germline, CDR1 is SGHNT and CDR2 is YYREEE (reference sequence). Trimming cost V 4 bases and J 8 bases, with 7 bases left between them. The CDR3 runs 12 residues. The CDR3 DNA reads as TGTGCCAGCAGCCAGGGTGATTCACCCCTCCACTTT. Encoded protein: CASSQGDSPLHF. Full variable domain (outside the CDR3, taken from reference TRBV5-4 and TRBJ1-6): ETGVTQSPTHLIKTRGQQVTLRCSSQSGHNTVSWYQQALGQGPQFIFQYYREEENGRGNFPPRFSGLQFPNYSSELNVNALELDDSALYLCASSQGDSPLHFGNGTRLTVT.

There are a few counts of this clone. At the DNA level, this CDR3 is encoded by other sequences in the same sample as well. V and J are TRBV2 and TRBJ1-6; D might be TRBD1 (5 bases). CDR3 length equals 13 residues. Germline lookup yields CDR1 SNHLY and CDR2 FYNNEI. Trimming left V 8 bases short and J 7 bases short, with 12 bases between. The CDR3 bases are TGTGCCAGCCGCGGGACGGAAAATTCACCCCTCCACTTT. Its protein is CASRGTENSPLHF. Based on the CDR3 plus reference TRBV2 and TRBJ1-6, the full variable domain is EPEVTQTPSHQVTQMGQEVILRCVPISNHLYFYWYRQILGQKVEFLVSFYNNEISEKSEIFDDQFSVERPDGSNFTLKIRSTKLEDSAMYFCASRGTENSPLHFGNGTRLTVT.

This sequence joins TRBV6-1 and TRBJ2-7; 7 nucleotides line up with TRBD2. CDR1 is MNHNS, CDR2 SASEGT, per germline. The CDR3 covers 15 residues. V lost 6 bases and J lost 4; bases outside the gene matches: 12. As DNA, the CDR3 is TGTGCCAGCAGCCCTGGGAGGGCCGCCGTATACGAGCAGTACTTC. This gives the protein CASSPGRAAVYEQYF.

V is TRBV6-5 and J is TRBJ2-3; D call uncertain. CDR1 is MNHEY and CDR2 is SVGAGI in the germline V gene. The CDR3 has 15 residues. The ends were cut back, 2 bases at V and 0 bases at J, with 9 bases in the middle. The CDR3 region is CASSYRVYSTDTQYF. The CDR3 DNA follows: TGTGCCAGCAGTTACCGGGTCTATAGCACAGATACGCAGTATTTT.